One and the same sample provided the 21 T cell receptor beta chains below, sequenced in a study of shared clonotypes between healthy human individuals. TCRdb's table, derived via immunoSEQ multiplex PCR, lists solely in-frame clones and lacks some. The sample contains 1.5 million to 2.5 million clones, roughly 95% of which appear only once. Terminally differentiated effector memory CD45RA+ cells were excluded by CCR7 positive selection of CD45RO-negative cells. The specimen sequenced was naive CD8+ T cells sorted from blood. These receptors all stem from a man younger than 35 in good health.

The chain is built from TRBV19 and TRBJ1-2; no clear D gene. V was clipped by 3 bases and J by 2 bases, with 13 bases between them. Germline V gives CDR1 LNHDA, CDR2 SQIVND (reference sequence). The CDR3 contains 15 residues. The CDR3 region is CASSISQTWNYGYTF. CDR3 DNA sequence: TGTGCCAGTAGTATTTCCCAGACGTGGAACTATGGCTACACCTTC.

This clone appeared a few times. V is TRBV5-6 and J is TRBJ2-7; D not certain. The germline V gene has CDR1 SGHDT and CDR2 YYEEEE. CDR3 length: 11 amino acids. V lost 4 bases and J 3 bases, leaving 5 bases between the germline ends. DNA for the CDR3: TGTGCCAGCAGCCATTACTACGAGCAGTACTTC. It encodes CASSHYYEQYF.

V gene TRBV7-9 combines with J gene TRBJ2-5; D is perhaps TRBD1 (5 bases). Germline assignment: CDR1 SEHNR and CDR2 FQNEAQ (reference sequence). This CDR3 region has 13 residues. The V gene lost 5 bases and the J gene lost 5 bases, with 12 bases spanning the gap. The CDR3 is CASSRQGWETQYF. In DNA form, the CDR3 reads TGTGCCAGCAGCCGTCAGGGTTGGGAGACCCAGTACTTC. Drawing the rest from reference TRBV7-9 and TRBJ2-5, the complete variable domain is DTGVSQNPRHKITKRGQNVTFRCDPISEHNRLYWYRQTLGQGPEFLTYFQNEAQLEKSRLLSDRFSAERPKGSFSTLEIQRTEQGDSAMYLCASSRQGWETQYFGPGTRLLVL.

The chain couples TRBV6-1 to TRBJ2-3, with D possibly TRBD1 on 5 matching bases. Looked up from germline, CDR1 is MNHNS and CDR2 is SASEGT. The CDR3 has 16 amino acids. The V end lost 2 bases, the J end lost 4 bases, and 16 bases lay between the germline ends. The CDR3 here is CASSELVRGIADTQYF. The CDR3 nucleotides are TGTGCCAGCAGTGAACTCGTAAGGGGAATCGCAGATACGCAGTATTTT.

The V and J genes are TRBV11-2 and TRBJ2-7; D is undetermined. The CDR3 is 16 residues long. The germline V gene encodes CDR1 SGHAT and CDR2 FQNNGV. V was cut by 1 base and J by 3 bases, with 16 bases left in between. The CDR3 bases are TGTGCCAGCAGCTTAGTGTCAAAGCCCCCCTTCTACGAGCAGTACTTC. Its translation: CASSLVSKPPFYEQYF.

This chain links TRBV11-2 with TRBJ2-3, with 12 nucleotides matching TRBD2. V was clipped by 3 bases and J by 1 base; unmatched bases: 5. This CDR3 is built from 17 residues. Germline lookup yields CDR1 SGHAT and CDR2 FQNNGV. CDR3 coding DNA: TGTGCCAGCAGCTTTTTACTAGCGGGAGGAGGCACAGATACGCAGTATTTT. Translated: CASSFLLAGGGTDTQYF.

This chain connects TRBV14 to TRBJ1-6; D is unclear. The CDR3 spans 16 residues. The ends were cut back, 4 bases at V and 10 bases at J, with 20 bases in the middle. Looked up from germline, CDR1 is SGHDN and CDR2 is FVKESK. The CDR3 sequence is CASSLQYVAPYSPLHF. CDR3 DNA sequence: TGTGCCAGCAGCCTCCAATACGTTGCGCCCTACTCACCCCTCCACTTT.

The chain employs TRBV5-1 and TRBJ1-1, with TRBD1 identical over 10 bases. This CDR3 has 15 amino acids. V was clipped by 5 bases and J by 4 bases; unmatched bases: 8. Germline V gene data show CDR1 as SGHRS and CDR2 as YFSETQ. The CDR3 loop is CASRDPGQGFTEAFF. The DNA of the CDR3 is TGCGCCAGCAGAGATCCGGGACAGGGGTTCACTGAAGCTTTCTTT.

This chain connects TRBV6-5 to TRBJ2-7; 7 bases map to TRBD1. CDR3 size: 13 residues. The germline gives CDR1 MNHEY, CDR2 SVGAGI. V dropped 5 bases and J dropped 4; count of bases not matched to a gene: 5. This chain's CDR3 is CASSGTDPYEQYF. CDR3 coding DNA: TGTGCCAGCAGTGGGACAGATCCGTACGAGCAGTACTTC.

CDR3 sequence: CASSLVGLAGSTDTQYF. In DNA, the CDR3 is TGTGCCAGCAGCTTAGTTGGACTAGCGGGCAGCACAGATACGCAGTATTTT. This chain uses TRBV7-8 with TRBJ2-3, with 11 bases matching TRBD2. Trimming took 1 base from V and 0 from J; bases not matched to a gene: 3. Germline V gene lookup returns CDR1 SGHVS and CDR2 FQNEAQ. The CDR3 spans 17 residues.

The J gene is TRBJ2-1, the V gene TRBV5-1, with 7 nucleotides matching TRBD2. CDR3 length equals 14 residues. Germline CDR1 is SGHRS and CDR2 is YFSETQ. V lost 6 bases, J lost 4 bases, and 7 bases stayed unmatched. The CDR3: CASTLAELYNEQFF. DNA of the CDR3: TGCGCCAGCACCCTAGCGGAATTATACAATGAGCAGTTCTTC.

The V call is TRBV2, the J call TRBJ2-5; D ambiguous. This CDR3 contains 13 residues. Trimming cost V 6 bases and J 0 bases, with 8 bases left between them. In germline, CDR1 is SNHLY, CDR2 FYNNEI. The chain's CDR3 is CASSLANQETQYF. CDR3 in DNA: TGTGCCAGCAGCCTCGCGAACCAAGAGACCCAGTACTTC.

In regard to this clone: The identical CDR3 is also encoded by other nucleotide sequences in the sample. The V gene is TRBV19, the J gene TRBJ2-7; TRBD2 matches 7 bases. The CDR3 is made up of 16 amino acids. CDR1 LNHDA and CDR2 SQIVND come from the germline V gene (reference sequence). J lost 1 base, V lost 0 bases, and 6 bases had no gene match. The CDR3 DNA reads TGTGCCAGTAGTATAGATAGGGAGGGCAGTTCCTACGAGCAGTACTTC. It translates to CASSIDREGSSYEQYF. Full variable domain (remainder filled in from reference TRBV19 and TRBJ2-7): DGGITQSPKYLFRKEGQNVTLSCEQNLNHDAMYWYRQDPGQGLRLIYYSQIVNDFQKGDIAEGYSVSREKKESFPLTVTSAQKNPTAFYLCASSIDREGSSYEQYFGPGTRLTVT.

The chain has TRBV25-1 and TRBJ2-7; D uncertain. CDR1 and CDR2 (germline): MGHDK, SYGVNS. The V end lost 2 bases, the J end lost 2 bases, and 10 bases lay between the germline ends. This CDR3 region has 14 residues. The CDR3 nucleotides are TGTGCCAGCAGTGAAGGGGTCCTTCCCTACGAGCAGTACTTC. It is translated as CASSEGVLPYEQYF.

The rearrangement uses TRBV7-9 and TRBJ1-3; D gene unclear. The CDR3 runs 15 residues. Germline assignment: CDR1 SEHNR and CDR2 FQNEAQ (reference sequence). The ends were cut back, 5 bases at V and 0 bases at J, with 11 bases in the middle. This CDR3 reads CASSLSTSSGNTIYF. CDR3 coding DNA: TGTGCCAGCAGCCTATCGACCAGCTCTGGAAACACCATATATTTT. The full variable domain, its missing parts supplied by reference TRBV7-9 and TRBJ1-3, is DTGVSQNPRHKITKRGQNVTFRCDPISEHNRLYWYRQTLGQGPEFLTYFQNEAQLEKSRLLSDRFSAERPKGSFSTLEIQRTEQGDSAMYLCASSLSTSSGNTIYFGEGSWLTVV.

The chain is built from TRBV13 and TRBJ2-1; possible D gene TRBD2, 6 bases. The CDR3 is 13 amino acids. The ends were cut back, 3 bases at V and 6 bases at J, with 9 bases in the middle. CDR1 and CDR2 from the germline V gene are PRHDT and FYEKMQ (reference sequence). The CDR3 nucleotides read TGTGCCAGCAGCTTTGGTAGCGGCAATGAGCAGTTCTTC. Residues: CASSFGSGNEQFF.

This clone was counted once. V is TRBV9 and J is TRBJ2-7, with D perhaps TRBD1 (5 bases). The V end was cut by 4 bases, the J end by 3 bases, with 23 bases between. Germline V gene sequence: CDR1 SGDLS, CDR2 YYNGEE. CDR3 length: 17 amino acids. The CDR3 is CASSFNIGWGLYYEQYF. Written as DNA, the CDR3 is TGTGCCAGCAGCTTTAACATTGGGTGGGGCCTTTACTACGAGCAGTACTTC.

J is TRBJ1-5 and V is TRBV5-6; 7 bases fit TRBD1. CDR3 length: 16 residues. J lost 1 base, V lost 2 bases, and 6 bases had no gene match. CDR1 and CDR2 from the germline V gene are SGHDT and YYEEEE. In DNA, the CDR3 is TGTGCCAGCAGCTTCCACAGGGGATGGAGCAATCAGCCCCAGCATTTT. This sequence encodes CASSFHRGWSNQPQHF. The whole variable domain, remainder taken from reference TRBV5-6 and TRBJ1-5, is DAGVTQSPTHLIKTRGQQVTLRCSPKSGHDTVSWYQQALGQGPQFIFQYYEEEERQRGNFPDRFSGHQFPNYSSELNVNALLLGDSALYLCASSFHRGWSNQPQHFGDGTRLSIL.

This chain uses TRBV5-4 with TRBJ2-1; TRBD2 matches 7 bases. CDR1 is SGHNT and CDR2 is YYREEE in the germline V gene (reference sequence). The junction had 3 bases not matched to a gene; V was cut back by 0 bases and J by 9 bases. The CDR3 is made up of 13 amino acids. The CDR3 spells CASSLESSGEQFF. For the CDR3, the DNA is TGTGCCAGCAGCTTGGAATCTAGCGGTGAGCAGTTCTTC.

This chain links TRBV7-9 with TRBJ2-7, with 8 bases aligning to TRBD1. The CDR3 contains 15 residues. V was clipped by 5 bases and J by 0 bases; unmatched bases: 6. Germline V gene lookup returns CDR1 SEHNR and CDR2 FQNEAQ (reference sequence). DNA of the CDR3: TGTGCCAGCAGCGGGGCACAGGGGGTCTCCTACGAGCAGTACTTC. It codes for CASSGAQGVSYEQYF.

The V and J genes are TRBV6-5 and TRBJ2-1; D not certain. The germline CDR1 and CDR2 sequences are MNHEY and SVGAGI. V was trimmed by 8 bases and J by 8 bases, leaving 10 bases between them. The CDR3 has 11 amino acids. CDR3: CASALGYEQFF. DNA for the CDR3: TGTGCCAGCGCCCTCGGGTATGAGCAGTTCTTC.